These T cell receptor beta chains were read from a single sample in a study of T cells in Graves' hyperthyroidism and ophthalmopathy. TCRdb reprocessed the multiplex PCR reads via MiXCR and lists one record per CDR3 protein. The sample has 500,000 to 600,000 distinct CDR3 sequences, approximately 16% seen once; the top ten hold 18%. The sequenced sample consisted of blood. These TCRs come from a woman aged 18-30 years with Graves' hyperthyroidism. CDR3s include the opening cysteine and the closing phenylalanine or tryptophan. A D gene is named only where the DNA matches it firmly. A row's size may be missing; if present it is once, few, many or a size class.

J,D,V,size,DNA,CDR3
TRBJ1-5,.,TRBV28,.,TGTGCCAGCAGCCCCGAGGGGGTTCGAAATCAGCCCCAGCATTTT,CASSPEGVRNQPQHF
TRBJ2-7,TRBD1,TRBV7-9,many,TGTGCCAGCAGCTTAATGAGACAGGGTTTCGACGAGCAGTACTTC,CASSLMRQGFDEQYF
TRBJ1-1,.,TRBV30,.,TGTGCCTGGAGTGAGGGTATGAACACTGAAGCTTTCTTT,CAWSEGMNTEAFF
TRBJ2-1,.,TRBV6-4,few,TGTGCCAGCAGTGACTCGATGTCAAGCTCCTACAATGAGCAGTTCTTC,CASSDSMSSSYNEQFF
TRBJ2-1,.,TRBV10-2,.,TGCGCCAGCAGTGAACCGAATGAGCAGTTCTTC,CASSEPNEQFF
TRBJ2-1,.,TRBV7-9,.,TGTGCCAGCAGCGCGACCGTCTCGGGATTCTACAATGAGCAGTTCTTC,CASSATVSGFYNEQFF
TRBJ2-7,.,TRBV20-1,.,TGCAGTGCTAGAGATAGCGATTCGGGGACCGTTTCCTACGAGCAGTACTTC,CSARDSDSGTVSYEQYF
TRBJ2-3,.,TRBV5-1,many,TGCGCCAGCAGCTTAGGAGGGGCAATCACAGATACGCAGTATTTT,CASSLGGAITDTQYF
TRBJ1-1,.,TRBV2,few,TGTGCCAGCAGGGCCGCGGGGTCCCCTGAAGCTTTCTTT,CASRAAGSPEAFF
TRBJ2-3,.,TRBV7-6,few,TGTGCCAGCAGCTCCACAGGGTTTAGGATAACAGATACGCAGTATTTT,CASSSTGFRITDTQYF
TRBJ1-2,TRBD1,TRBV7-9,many,TGTGCCAGCAGCTCCGGGACAGGGGTTTACGGCTACACCTTC,CASSSGTGVYGYTF
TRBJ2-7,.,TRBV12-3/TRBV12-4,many,TGTGCCAGCAGCTCTCACCCCTACGAGCAGTACTTC,CASSSHPYEQYF
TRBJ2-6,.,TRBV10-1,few,TGCGCCAGCAGTGAGTCGGTGGGGGCAACTGGGGCCAACGTCCTGACTTTC,CASSESVGATGANVLTF
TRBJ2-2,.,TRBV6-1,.,TGTGCCAGCAGTGAATCCCTAGTAGGGGCCGGGGAGCTGTTTTTT,CASSESLVGAGELFF
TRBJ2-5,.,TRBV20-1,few,TGCAGTGCTGCCTTTCAGCGGAACGGAGAGACCCAGTACTTC,CSAAFQRNGETQYF
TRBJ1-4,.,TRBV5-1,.,TGCGCCAGCAGAAGCAGGGTGGATGAAAAACTGTTTTTT,CASRSRVDEKLFF